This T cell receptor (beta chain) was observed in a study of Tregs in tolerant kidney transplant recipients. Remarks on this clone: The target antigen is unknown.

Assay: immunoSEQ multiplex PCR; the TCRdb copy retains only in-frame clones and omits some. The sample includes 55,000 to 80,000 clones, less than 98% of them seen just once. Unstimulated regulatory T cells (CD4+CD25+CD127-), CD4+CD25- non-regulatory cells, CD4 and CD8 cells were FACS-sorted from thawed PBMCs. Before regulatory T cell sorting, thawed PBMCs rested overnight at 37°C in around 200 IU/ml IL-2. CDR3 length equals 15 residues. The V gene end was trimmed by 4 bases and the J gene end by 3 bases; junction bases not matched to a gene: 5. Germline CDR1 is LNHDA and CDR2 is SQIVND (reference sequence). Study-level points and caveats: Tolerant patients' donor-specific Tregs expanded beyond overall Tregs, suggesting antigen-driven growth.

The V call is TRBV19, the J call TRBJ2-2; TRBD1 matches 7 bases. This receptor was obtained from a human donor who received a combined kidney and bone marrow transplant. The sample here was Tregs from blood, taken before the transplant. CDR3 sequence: CASSKDRVHTGELFF. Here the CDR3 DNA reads TGTGCCAGTAGTAAAGACAGGGTCCACACCGGGGAGCTGTTTTTT.